The 25 T cell receptor beta chains below all came from one sample that was sequenced in a study of T cells after yellow fever vaccination. TCRdb recomputed calls from the 5' RACE reads with MiXCR, one row per CDR3 protein. In the table there are about 330,000 distinct CDR3 sequences, roughly 7.5% of which are singletons. The material sequenced was PBMCs, taken 35 to 50 days after the first yellow fever vaccination. Receptors originate from a man in his late teens or twenties who received the YFV17D yellow fever vaccine.

The chain combines TRBV6-1 with TRBJ2-2; 7 positions match TRBD1. Trimming cost V 2 bases and J 8 bases; bases outside gene matches: 5. The CDR3 length is 14 residues. Germline CDR1 MNHNS, CDR2 SASEGT. The CDR3 nucleotides read TGTGCCAGCAGTGAAAGGGGGCAGGGGGGGGAGCTGTTTTTT. Protein: CASSERGQGGELFF.

V gene TRBV30 combines with J gene TRBJ2-1; 10 positions match TRBD2. The CDR3 covers 15 residues. V dropped 0 bases and J dropped 7; count of bases not matched to a gene: 6. Germline V gene lookup returns CDR1 GTSNPN and CDR2 SVGIG (reference sequence). This CDR3 reads CAWSVPAGGRNEQFF. Here the CDR3 DNA reads TGTGCCTGGAGTGTACCAGCGGGGGGGCGGAATGAGCAGTTCTTC.

V usage is TRBV12-3 or TRBV12-4 and J usage is TRBJ1-2; 9 nucleotides line up with TRBD1. J gave up 8 bases and V 4 bases, and 5 bases lay outside the gene matches. The CDR3 is made up of 13 amino acids. In DNA, the CDR3 is TGTGCCAGCAGTTGGACAGGGGTAGGCGGCTACACCTTC. This encodes CASSWTGVGGYTF.

The chain carries TRBV28 and TRBJ2-3; perhaps TRBD1 as D (6 bases). The V end was cut by 7 bases, the J end by 3 bases, with 14 bases between. Germline lookup yields CDR1 MDHEN and CDR2 SYDVKM. This CDR3 is 14 amino acids long. CDR3 DNA: TGTGCCAGCAAAGGGGGATTTTTAACAGATACGCAGTATTTT. Amino acids: CASKGGFLTDTQYF.

This chain connects TRBV5-4 to TRBJ1-1; D is ambiguous. CDR1 is SGHNT and CDR2 is YYREEE in the germline V gene (reference sequence). V was clipped by 0 bases and J by 2 bases, with 11 bases between them. The CDR3 runs 15 residues. Written as DNA, the CDR3 is TGTGCCAGCAGCTTGGCCGGCGGCCGAAACACTGAAGCTTTCTTT. Translated, it gives CASSLAGGRNTEAFF.

There are many counts of this clonotype. This CDR3 is CASSFSTGGEQYV. In DNA form, the CDR3 reads TGCGCCAGCAGCTTCTCGACAGGGGGCGAGCAGTACGTC. The chain combines TRBV5-1 with TRBJ2-7; 9 positions match TRBD1. V gave up 2 bases and J gave up 6 bases; unmatched junction bases: 3. CDR1 and CDR2 from the germline V gene are SGHRS and YFSETQ. The CDR3 is made up of 13 amino acids.

This clonotype was seen only a few times. The V gene is TRBV15, the J gene TRBJ2-5; D may be TRBD1 or TRBD2 (6 bases each). The CDR3 is 13 residues long. CDR1 LNHNV and CDR2 YYDKDF come from the germline V gene (reference sequence). Trimming removed 5 bases at V and 4 bases at J, with 11 bases between. In DNA form, the CDR3 reads TGTGCCACCAGCCGAGGGGGGCCAGAGACCCAGTACTTC. It codes for CATSRGGPETQYF. The full variable domain, its missing parts supplied by reference TRBV15 and TRBJ2-5, is DAMVIQNPRYQVTQFGKPVTLSCSQTLNHNVMYWYQQKSSQAPKLLFHYYDKDFNNEADTPDNFQSRRPNTSFCFLDIRSPGLGDTAMYLCATSRGGPETQYFGPGTRLLVL.

The chain has TRBV12-3 or TRBV12-4 and TRBJ2-7, with TRBD2 matching over 9 bases. V lost 6 bases, J lost 4 bases, and 10 bases stayed unmatched. CDR3 length: 15 residues. The DNA for the CDR3 is TGTGCCAGCAGGGAGGCAGGGCGGGGGGGTTACGAGCAGTACTTC. This codes for CASREAGRGGYEQYF.

The J gene is TRBJ2-5, the V gene TRBV11-2; TRBD2 might be the D (5 bases). The CDR3 length is 15 residues. V shed 8 bases and J shed 1 base, with 17 bases lying between them. Germline loops: CDR1 SGHAT, CDR2 FQNNGV. The DNA of the CDR3 is TGTGCCAGCCGTTCTTATAAAGGGAGCCAAGAGACCCAGTACTTC. This sequence encodes CASRSYKGSQETQYF.

This clonotype was picked up a small number of times. The V gene is TRBV19, the J gene TRBJ2-7, with 10 bases aligning to TRBD1. V was clipped by 4 bases and J by 3 bases; unmatched bases: 3. Germline CDR1 LNHDA, CDR2 SQIVND (reference sequence). The CDR3 covers 14 residues. In nucleotides, the CDR3 is TGTGCCAGTAGTACGACAGGGGGCCTCTACGAGCAGTACTTC. It specifies CASSTTGGLYEQYF.

The genes are TRBV6-5 and TRBJ1-5; 9 nucleotides match TRBD1. The CDR3 length is 15 residues. Trimming at V came to 2 bases and at J to 6 bases, leaving 5 bases not matched to a gene. Germline CDR1 is MNHEY and CDR2 is SVGAGI. This CDR3 reads CASSYGQGTGQPQHF. The CDR3 nucleotides are TGTGCCAGCAGTTACGGACAGGGGACCGGTCAGCCCCAGCATTTT.

The rearrangement links TRBV10-3 to TRBJ2-2; 8 nucleotides align to TRBD2. There are 13 residues in the CDR3. Germline lookup yields CDR1 ENHRY and CDR2 SYGVKD. The V gene end was trimmed by 10 bases and the J gene end by 5 bases; junction bases not matched to a gene: 6. The CDR3: CATGRGGTGELFF. For the CDR3, the DNA is TGTGCCACTGGTCGGGGGGGAACCGGGGAGCTGTTTTTT.

This clonotype was counted between two and nine times. V and J are TRBV20-1 and TRBJ2-3; D unclear. This CDR3 has 14 residues. V gave up 4 bases and J gave up 0 bases, with 11 bases separating them. Looked up from germline, CDR1 is DFQATT and CDR2 is SNEGSKA (reference sequence). Here the CDR3 reads CSAKRPTSTDTQYF. The CDR3 DNA reads as TGCAGTGCTAAGAGACCGACTAGCACAGATACGCAGTATTTT.

The chain combines TRBV28 with TRBJ2-7; D ambiguous. CDR1 is MDHEN and CDR2 is SYDVKM in the germline V gene. V was trimmed by 5 bases and J by 4 bases, leaving 9 bases between them. The CDR3 consists of 12 residues. CDR3: CASSPLGYEQYF. In DNA form, the CDR3 reads TGTGCCAGCAGTCCTTTAGGGTACGAGCAGTACTTC. Supplemented by reference TRBV28 and TRBJ2-7, the full variable domain reads DVKVTQSSRYLVKRTGEKVFLECVQDMDHENMFWYRQDPGLGLRLIYFSYDVKMKEKGDIPEGYSVSREKKERFSLILESASTNQTSMYLCASSPLGYEQYFGPGTRLTVT.

This clonotype was counted only a few times. This chain connects TRBV6-1 to TRBJ1-5; perhaps TRBD1 as D (6 bases). CDR1 and CDR2 from the germline V gene are MNHNS and SASEGT. The CDR3 loop spans 15 amino acids. V lost 6 bases, J lost 3 bases, and 15 bases lay in between. Written as DNA, the CDR3 is TGTGCCAGCAGCTTCTACGACAGGACCAATCAGCCCCAGCATTTT. Its protein product is CASSFYDRTNQPQHF.

This chain connects TRBV12-3 or TRBV12-4 to TRBJ1-5; a possible D gene is TRBD1 (6 bases). The CDR3 loop spans 15 amino acids. Trimming removed 3 bases at V and 3 bases at J, with 12 bases between. CDR3 sequence: CASSLVQGPNQPQHF. The CDR3, as DNA: TGTGCCAGCAGTTTGGTACAGGGACCCAATCAGCCCCAGCATTTT.

The rearrangement uses TRBV19 and TRBJ2-7; D uncertain. From germline, CDR1 is LNHDA and CDR2 SQIVND (reference sequence). V shed 9 bases and J shed 2 bases, with 14 bases lying between them. CDR3 length equals 13 residues. CDR3 loop: CASALSGAYEQYF. As DNA, the CDR3 is TGTGCCAGCGCGCTCTCAGGAGCCTACGAGCAGTACTTC.

This chain joins TRBV5-1 and TRBJ1-5; D unclear. Germline V gives CDR1 SGHRS, CDR2 YFSETQ. This CDR3 comprises 13 residues. Trimming pared 3 bases from V and 0 bases from J, leaving 4 bases between. The CDR3 region has the DNA TGCGCCAGCAGCTCGAGTAGCAATCAGCCCCAGCATTTT. This codes for CASSSSSNQPQHF.

This clonotype was seen only a few times. The J gene is TRBJ2-5, the V gene TRBV6-1, with D maybe TRBD2 (7 bases). Germline V CDR1 and CDR2: MNHNS, SASEGT. The germline V and J ends were trimmed by 6 bases and 5 bases, with 19 bases remaining between them. The CDR3 runs to 15 residues. Here the CDR3 DNA reads TGTGCCAGCAGCAAAACCTCCAGGGGAGGGGAGACCCAGTACTTC. It encodes CASSKTSRGGETQYF.

V gene TRBV20-1 combines with J gene TRBJ2-3, with 7 bases identical to TRBD1. In germline, CDR1 is DFQATT, CDR2 SNEGSKA (reference sequence). This CDR3 is 11 amino acids long. The CDR3: CRTGQTDTQYF. The DNA of the CDR3 is TGCAGGACGGGACAGACAGATACGCAGTATTTT.

This clonotype was found many times. V is TRBV20-1 and J is TRBJ2-4; no clear D gene. The V gene's germline CDR1 is DFQATT and CDR2 SNEGSKA (reference sequence). V lost 3 bases to trimming and J lost 0 bases, with 6 bases between them. CDR3 size: 13 residues. The CDR3 region is CSASSLAKNIQYF. The DNA of the CDR3 is TGCAGTGCTAGTTCGTTAGCCAAAAACATTCAGTACTTC.

To note about this clonotype: An end of the junction does not agree with germline; a read error may underlie this. The rearrangement joins TRBV20-1 to TRBJ2-1; 9 bases fit TRBD2. The CDR3 is made up of 12 amino acids. In germline, CDR1 is DFQATT, CDR2 SNEGSKA (reference sequence). DNA of the CDR3: TGCAGCGCTAGCGGGGTGTACAATGAGCAGTTCTTC. As protein: CSASGVYNEQFF.

This clonotype was counted only a few times. Written as DNA, the CDR3 is TGTGCCAGCAGCCCCTATGACGACAGCAATGAGCAGTTCTTC. Translated, it gives CASSPYDDSNEQFF. The chain combines TRBV7-9 with TRBJ2-1; possible D gene TRBD1, 5 bases. V gave up 5 bases and J gave up 6 bases, with 14 bases separating them. The germline V gene has CDR1 SEHNR and CDR2 FQNEAQ (reference sequence). There are 14 residues in the CDR3. The variable domain in full, with the rest retrieved from reference TRBV7-9 and TRBJ2-1, is DTGVSQNPRHKITKRGQNVTFRCDPISEHNRLYWYRQTLGQGPEFLTYFQNEAQLEKSRLLSDRFSAERPKGSFSTLEIQRTEQGDSAMYLCASSPYDDSNEQFFGPGTRLTVL.

This clonotype was counted only a few times. V and J are TRBV11-2 and TRBJ2-6; no definite D call. The germline V and J ends were trimmed by 5 bases and 5 bases, with 19 bases remaining between them. Looked up from germline, CDR1 is SGHAT and CDR2 is FQNNGV. CDR3 length equals 17 residues. The CDR3 DNA sequence: TGTGCCAGCAGCCCCCGCGAAACCAGGACGCGGGCCAACGTCCTGACTTTC. It is translated as CASSPRETRTRANVLTF.

This clonotype was seen a single time. This chain joins TRBV5-6 and TRBJ2-3, with D tentatively TRBD2 (5 bases). The germline gives CDR1 SGHDT, CDR2 YYEEEE. This CDR3 has 15 residues. The ends were cut back, 7 bases at V and 0 bases at J, with 15 bases in the middle. Written as DNA, the CDR3 is TGTGCCAGCGACCAACCCGGGGTCAGCACAGATACGCAGTATTTT. This gives the protein CASDQPGVSTDTQYF.